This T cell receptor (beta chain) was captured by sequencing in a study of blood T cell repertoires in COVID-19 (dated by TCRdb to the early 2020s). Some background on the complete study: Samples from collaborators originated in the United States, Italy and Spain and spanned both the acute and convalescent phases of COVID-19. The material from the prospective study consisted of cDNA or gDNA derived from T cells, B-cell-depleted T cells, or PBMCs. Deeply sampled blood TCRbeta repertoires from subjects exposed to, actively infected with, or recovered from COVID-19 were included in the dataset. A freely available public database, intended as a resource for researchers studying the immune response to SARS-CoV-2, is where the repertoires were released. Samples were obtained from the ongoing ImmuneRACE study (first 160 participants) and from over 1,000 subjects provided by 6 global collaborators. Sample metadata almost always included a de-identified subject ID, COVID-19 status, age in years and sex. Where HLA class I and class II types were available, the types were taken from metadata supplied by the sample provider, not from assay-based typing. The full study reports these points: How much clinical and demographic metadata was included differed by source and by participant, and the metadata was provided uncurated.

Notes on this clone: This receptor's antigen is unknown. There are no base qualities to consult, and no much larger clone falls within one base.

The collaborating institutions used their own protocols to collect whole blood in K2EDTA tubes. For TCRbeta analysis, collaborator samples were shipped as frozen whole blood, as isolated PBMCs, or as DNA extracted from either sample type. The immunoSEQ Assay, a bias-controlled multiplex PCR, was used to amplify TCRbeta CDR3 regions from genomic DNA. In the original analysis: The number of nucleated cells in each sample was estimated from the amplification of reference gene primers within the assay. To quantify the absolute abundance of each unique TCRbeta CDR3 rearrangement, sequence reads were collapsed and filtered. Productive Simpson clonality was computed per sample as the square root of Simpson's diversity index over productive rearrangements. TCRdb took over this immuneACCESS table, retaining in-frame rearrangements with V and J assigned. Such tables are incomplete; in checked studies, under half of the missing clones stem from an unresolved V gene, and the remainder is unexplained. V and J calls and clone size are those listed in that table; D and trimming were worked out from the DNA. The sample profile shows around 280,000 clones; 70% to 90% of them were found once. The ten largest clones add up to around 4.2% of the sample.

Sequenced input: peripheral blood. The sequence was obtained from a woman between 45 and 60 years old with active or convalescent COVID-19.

The nucleotides are TGTGCCAGCAGGGAACACGCGGGAGGAAGCAATCAGCCCCAGCATTTT. It translates as CASREHAGGSNQPQHF. The rearrangement combines TRBV6-1 with TRBJ1-5; the D segment cannot be called with confidence. CDR1 and CDR2, per the germline V gene, are MNHNS and SASEGT. From the cysteine through the phenylalanine, the CDR3 covers 16 amino acids. The DNA shown is the 48-base CDR3, in frame from base 1. V loses 6 bases, J loses 1 base, and the germline ends lie 16 bases apart.